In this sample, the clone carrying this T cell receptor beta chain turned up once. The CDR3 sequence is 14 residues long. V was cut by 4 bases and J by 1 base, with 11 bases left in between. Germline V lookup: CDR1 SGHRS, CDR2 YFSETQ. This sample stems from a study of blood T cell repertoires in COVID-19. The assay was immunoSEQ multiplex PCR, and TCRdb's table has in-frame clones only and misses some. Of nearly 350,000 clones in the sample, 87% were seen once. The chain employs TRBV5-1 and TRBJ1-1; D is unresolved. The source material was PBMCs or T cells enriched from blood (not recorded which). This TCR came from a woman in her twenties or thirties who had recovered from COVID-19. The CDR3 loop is CASSINGGNTEAFF. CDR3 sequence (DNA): TGCGCCAGCAGCATAAACGGAGGGAACACTGAAGCTTTCTTT.